One sample yielded the 6 T cell receptor beta chains listed below, sequenced in a study of blood T cell repertoires in COVID-19. Assay used: immunoSEQ multiplex PCR; TCRdb lists only in-frame clones, some missing. Here the sample spans about 400,000 clones, 70% to 90% being singletons. Specimen: PBMCs or T cells enriched from blood (not recorded which). The receptors were gathered from a woman between 35 and 50 years old with acute COVID-19.

The chain uses TRBV7-9 and TRBJ1-3; D is possibly TRBD1 (5 bases). CDR1 and CDR2 (germline): SEHNR, FQNEAQ (reference sequence). This CDR3 is built from 15 residues. V shed 1 base and J shed 4 bases, with 11 bases lying between them. The CDR3 DNA reads as TGTGCCAGCAGCTTAGTCGCCAGGGCGGGAAACACCATATATTTT. Translating gives CASSLVARAGNTIYF.

The chain is built from TRBV24-1 and TRBJ1-5; a weak D match, TRBD1 (5 bases). Per germline, CDR1 KGHDR and CDR2 SFDVKD. The CDR3 is 19 residues long. V lost 0 bases and J lost 6, with 23 bases in between. CDR3 DNA sequence: TGTGCCACCAGTGATTTGTGTAGGGGTGGAATCGGAGTAGCTCAGCCCCAGCATTTT. Translating gives CATSDLCRGGIGVAQPQHF.

This chain uses TRBV30 with TRBJ1-2; D unclear. CDR1 and CDR2 (germline): GTSNPN, SVGIG (reference sequence). This CDR3 has 13 amino acids. Trimming stripped 3 bases from V and 4 bases from J, with 12 bases between. CDR3 residues: CAWRKDTFYGYTF. The CDR3 nucleotides read TGTGCCTGGAGGAAAGACACGTTCTATGGCTACACCTTC.

This clone has only a few counts. The V gene is TRBV4-1, the J gene TRBJ2-1, with 12 positions matching TRBD2. Germline-derived CDR1 and CDR2 are MGHRA and YSYEKL. The CDR3 spans 16 residues. V gave up 4 bases and J gave up 5 bases; unmatched junction bases: 6. The CDR3 here is CASSRASGGGNNEQFF. DNA for the CDR3: TGCGCCAGCAGCCGGGCTAGCGGGGGGGGAAACAATGAGCAGTTCTTC.

The V and J genes are TRBV7-9 and TRBJ1-1; possibly TRBD1 for D (6 bases). The CDR3 sequence is 15 residues long. Germline V gene lookup returns CDR1 SEHNR and CDR2 FQNEAQ (reference sequence). V was cut by 5 bases and J by 3 bases, with 16 bases left in between. This CDR3 reads CASSANRVGYTEAFF. The CDR3 DNA reads TGTGCCAGCAGCGCCAACAGGGTCGGTTACACTGAAGCTTTCTTT. The full variable domain, rest sourced from reference TRBV7-9 and TRBJ1-1, is DTGVSQNPRHKITKRGQNVTFRCDPISEHNRLYWYRQTLGQGPEFLTYFQNEAQLEKSRLLSDRFSAERPKGSFSTLEIQRTEQGDSAMYLCASSANRVGYTEAFFGQGTRLTVV.

The chain couples TRBV18 to TRBJ1-4; tentative D call: TRBD1 (6 bases). The length of the CDR3 is 16 residues. Per the germline V gene, CDR1 is KGHSH and CDR2 is LQKENI. Trimming removed 1 base from V and 4 bases from J, with 13 bases in between. CDR3 protein: CASSPLRQEYNEKLFF. The CDR3 nucleotides read TGTGCCAGCTCACCACTCCGACAGGAATATAATGAAAAACTGTTTTTT.